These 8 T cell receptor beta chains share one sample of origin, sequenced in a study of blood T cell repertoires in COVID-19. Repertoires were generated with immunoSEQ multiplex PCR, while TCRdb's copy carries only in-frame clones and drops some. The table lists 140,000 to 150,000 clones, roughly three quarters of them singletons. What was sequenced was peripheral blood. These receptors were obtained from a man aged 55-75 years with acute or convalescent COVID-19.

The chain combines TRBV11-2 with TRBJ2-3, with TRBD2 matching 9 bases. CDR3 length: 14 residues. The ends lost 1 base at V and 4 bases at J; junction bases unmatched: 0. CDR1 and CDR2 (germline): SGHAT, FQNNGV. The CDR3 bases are TGTGCCAGCAGCTTAGTAGCGGGAGCAGATACGCAGTATTTT. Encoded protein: CASSLVAGADTQYF.

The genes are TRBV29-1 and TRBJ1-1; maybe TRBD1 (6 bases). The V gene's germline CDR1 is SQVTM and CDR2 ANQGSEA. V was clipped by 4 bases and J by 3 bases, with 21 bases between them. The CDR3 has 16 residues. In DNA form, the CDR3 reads TGCAGCGTTGGCGGTTTGGGGACATACCAGGACACTGAAGCTTTCTTT. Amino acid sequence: CSVGGLGTYQDTEAFF.

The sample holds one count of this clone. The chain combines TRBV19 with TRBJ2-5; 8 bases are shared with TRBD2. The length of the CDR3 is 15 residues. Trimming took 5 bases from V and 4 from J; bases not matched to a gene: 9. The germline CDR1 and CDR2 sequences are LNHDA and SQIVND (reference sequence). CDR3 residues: CASSPSGTSLETQYF. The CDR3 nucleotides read TGTGCCAGTAGTCCATCCGGGACTAGTTTAGAGACCCAGTACTTC.

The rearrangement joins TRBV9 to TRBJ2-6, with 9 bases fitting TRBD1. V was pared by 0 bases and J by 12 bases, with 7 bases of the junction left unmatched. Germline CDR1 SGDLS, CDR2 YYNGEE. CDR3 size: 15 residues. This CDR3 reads CASSVGTGGFGVLTF. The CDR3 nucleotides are TGTGCCAGCAGCGTAGGAACAGGGGGCTTTGGCGTCCTGACTTTC.

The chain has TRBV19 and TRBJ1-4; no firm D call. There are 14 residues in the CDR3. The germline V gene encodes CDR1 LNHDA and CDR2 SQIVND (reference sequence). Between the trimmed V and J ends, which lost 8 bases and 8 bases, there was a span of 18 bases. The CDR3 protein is CASSSSFAGEKLFF. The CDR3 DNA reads TGTGCCAGTTCATCCTCATTTGCTGGCGAAAAACTGTTTTTT.

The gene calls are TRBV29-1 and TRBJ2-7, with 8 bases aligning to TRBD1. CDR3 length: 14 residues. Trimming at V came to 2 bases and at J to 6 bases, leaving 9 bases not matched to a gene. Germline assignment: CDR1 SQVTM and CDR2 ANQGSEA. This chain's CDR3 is CSVEKQGARREQYF. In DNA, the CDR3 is TGCAGCGTTGAAAAGCAGGGGGCGCGTCGCGAGCAGTACTTC.

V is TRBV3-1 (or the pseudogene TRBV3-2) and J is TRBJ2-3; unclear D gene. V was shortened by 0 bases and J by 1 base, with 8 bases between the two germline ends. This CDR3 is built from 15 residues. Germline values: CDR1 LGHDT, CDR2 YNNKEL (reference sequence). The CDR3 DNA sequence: TGTGCCAGCAGCCAAGATCAGGTCCGCACAGATACGCAGTATTTT. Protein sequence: CASSQDQVRTDTQYF.

The chain's CDR3 is CASSLGVGLNEQFF. DNA of the CDR3: TGCGCCAGCAGCTTAGGGGTCGGGCTTAATGAGCAGTTCTTC. The V and J genes are TRBV10-2 and TRBJ2-1, with D tentatively TRBD1 (5 bases). Deletions cut 6 bases from V and 7 bases from J, with 16 bases between. The CDR3 is 14 amino acids. Germline V gene sequence: CDR1 WSHSY, CDR2 SAAADI.